The present T cell receptor beta chain was sequenced within a study of T cells in Graves' hyperthyroidism and ophthalmopathy. Across the whole study: The initial diagnosis was the point when peripheral blood was collected, ahead of any treatment. Regarding the study as a whole: Stable hyperthyroidism was told apart from ophthalmopathy by a model built on 13 V-J features. Also found in blood were most expanded thyroid clonotypes above 0.001.

This clonotype has ten or more counts. Its target is not known. RNA transcripts were the template for amplifying TCR beta CDR3 regions. In the first-round RT-PCR of the TCR CDR3, the HTBI primer set was used. TCRdb re-called the multiplex PCR reads with MiXCR, one entry per CDR3 protein. The data show roughly 300,000 distinct CDR3 sequences, around 25% seen once. Extraction of PBMCs used about 9.2 ml of fresh peripheral blood. Trimming took 0 bases from V and 5 from J, leaving 22 bases between them. Germline V gene lookup returns CDR1 SQVTM and CDR2 ANQGSEA. The CDR3 is 17 residues long. This clonotype was sampled from a man in his forties with Graves' hyperthyroidism that later progressed to Graves' ophthalmopathy. Sequenced input: blood. This chain uses TRBV29-1 with TRBJ1-1; D remains ambiguous. In DNA, the CDR3 is TGCAGCGTTGAAGATCCTTACCAAGTAGAGAGTGGGACTGAAGCTTTCTTT. This gives the protein CSVEDPYQVESGTEAFF.